The subject of this entry is one TCR beta chain. The entry originates in a study of blood T cell repertoires in COVID-19. On the study more broadly: Whether acute or convalescent, the COVID-19 samples came from the United States, Italy and Spain. T cells, B-cell-depleted T cells, or PBMCs provided the cDNA or gDNA that served as material.

The CDR3 is 16 amino acids. Germline V lookup: CDR1 SGHKS, CDR2 YYEKEE (reference sequence). V was pared by 1 base and J by 0 bases, with 13 bases between. Authors' data handling: Estimated nucleated cell counts came from reference gene primer amplification. The data were produced by immunoSEQ multiplex PCR, yet TCRdb's version contains in-frame clones alone and is incomplete. For V, J and clone size, that table is used; D and trimming come from the DNA. The sample contains roughly 99,000 clones, over 70% of which appear only once. The receptor was isolated from a woman older than 75 with acute or convalescent COVID-19. The sequenced sample consisted of peripheral blood. The chain links TRBV5-5 to TRBJ1-1; weak D call: TRBD1 (5 bases). The CDR3 bases are TGTGCCAGCAGCTTGAAACAGGCAATGGTGAACACTGAAGCTTTCTTT. This gives the protein CASSLKQAMVNTEAFF.